These 25 T cell receptor beta chains were sequenced from one sample in a study of T cell responses to AZD1222 COVID-19 vaccine. Assay used: immunoSEQ multiplex PCR; TCRdb lists only in-frame clones, some missing. The sample yields about 200,000 clones, approximately 95% seen once. The sample was peripheral blood, taken 28 days after the second AZD1222 dose. The receptors were sampled from an adult who received the AZD1222 COVID-19 vaccine.

V is TRBV7-9 and J is TRBJ1-2; a possible D gene is TRBD1 (5 bases). Trimming pared 5 bases from V and 1 base from J, leaving 17 bases between. The CDR3 is made up of 16 amino acids. Germline CDR1 and CDR2: SEHNR and FQNEAQ (reference sequence). CDR3 in amino acids: CASSPAGLPGNYGYTF. The CDR3 nucleotides are TGTGCCAGCAGCCCCGCAGGGCTACCCGGTAACTATGGCTACACCTTC. The full variable domain, its missing parts supplied by reference TRBV7-9 and TRBJ1-2, is DTGVSQNPRHKITKRGQNVTFRCDPISEHNRLYWYRQTLGQGPEFLTYFQNEAQLEKSRLLSDRFSAERPKGSFSTLEIQRTEQGDSAMYLCASSPAGLPGNYGYTFGSGTRLTVV.

The rearrangement links TRBV6-1 to TRBJ1-3, with D unclear. V was trimmed by 0 bases and J by 0 bases, leaving 9 bases between them. The CDR3 is 16 residues long. Germline CDR1 reads MNHNS; CDR2 reads SASEGT. The CDR3 nucleotides read TGTGCCAGCAGTGAAGCTTTATATATCTCTGGAAACACCATATATTTT. Amino acid sequence: CASSEALYISGNTIYF.

The V call is TRBV28, the J call TRBJ2-1; tentatively, D is TRBD1 or TRBD2 (5 bases each). This CDR3 region has 13 residues. Germline V gene data show CDR1 as MDHEN and CDR2 as SYDVKM. Trimming took 7 bases from V and 8 from J, leaving 15 bases between them. The CDR3 region has the DNA TGTGCCAGCATCTCTTCGGGGACGGATGAGCAGTTCTTC. Its protein is CASISSGTDEQFF.

The sample holds one count of this clone. The J gene is TRBJ2-7, the V gene TRBV7-3; TRBD1 aligns across 7 bases. V lost 2 bases and J lost 3; bases outside the gene matches: 7. The CDR3 totals 15 residues. Germline CDR1 is SGHTA and CDR2 is FQGTGA. CDR3 nucleotide sequence: TGTGCCAGCAGCTTATTTGGGACAGCGAACTACGAGCAGTACTTC. This codes for CASSLFGTANYEQYF.

CDR3 amino acids: CASGMGGSNQPQHF. DNA for the CDR3: TGTGCCTCAGGAATGGGGGGGAGCAATCAGCCCCAGCATTTT. The gene calls are TRBV15 and TRBJ1-5; tentative D call: TRBD1 (5 bases). Deletions cut 11 bases from V and 1 base from J, with 15 bases between. This CDR3 contains 14 residues. The germline V gene encodes CDR1 LNHNV and CDR2 YYDKDF (reference sequence).

The chain joins TRBV25-1 to TRBJ2-1; TRBD1 aligns across 8 bases. Per germline, CDR1 MGHDK and CDR2 SYGVNS. This CDR3 has 14 amino acids. The V segment lost 6 bases and the J segment 12 bases; nucleotides outside the gene matches: 13. The CDR3 spells CASRTGGNRGRQFF. The CDR3 nucleotides read TGTGCCAGCAGAACAGGGGGTAATAGAGGCCGGCAGTTCTTC.

The chain uses TRBV19 and TRBJ1-2, with D perhaps TRBD1 (6 bases). This CDR3 region has 13 residues. Germline V lookup: CDR1 LNHDA, CDR2 SQIVND (reference sequence). V dropped 2 bases and J dropped 8 bases, with 12 bases sitting between them. Here the CDR3 reads CASSIRGQSGYTF. The CDR3 DNA reads as TGTGCCAGTAGTATACGGGGGCAAAGCGGCTACACCTTC.

V is TRBV5-1 and J is TRBJ2-1; 10 bases map to TRBD2. The junction had 6 bases not matched to a gene; V was cut back by 4 bases and J by 5 bases. This CDR3 comprises 15 residues. Germline V gene sequence: CDR1 SGHRS, CDR2 YFSETQ. The CDR3: CASSVLAGANNEQFF. The CDR3 DNA is TGCGCCAGCAGCGTTCTAGCGGGGGCCAACAATGAGCAGTTCTTC.

The chain carries TRBV28 and TRBJ1-2, with D tentatively TRBD1 (5 bases). This CDR3 contains 15 residues. Germline CDR1 MDHEN, CDR2 SYDVKM. Between the trimmed V and J ends, which lost 3 bases and 4 bases, there was a span of 15 bases. CDR3 in DNA: TGTGCCAGCAGTTTCTCAACGAGGGGACTCTATGGCTACACCTTC. Residues: CASSFSTRGLYGYTF.

The chain combines TRBV6-5 with TRBJ1-1; 7 bases line up with TRBD1. Germline trimming cut 5 bases from V and 5 bases from J; bases unmatched to any gene: 11. Germline CDR1 and CDR2: MNHEY and SVGAGI. This CDR3 has 15 residues. DNA of the CDR3: TGTGCCAGCAGTAACGGACAGGCCGCGGCGACTGAAGCTTTCTTT. It translates to CASSNGQAAATEAFF.

The chain uses TRBV4-3 and TRBJ2-7; 7 bases are shared with TRBD2. V was clipped by 1 base and J by 2 bases; unmatched bases: 5. This CDR3 is built from 15 residues. Germline V gene sequence: CDR1 LGHNA, CDR2 YSLEER. This CDR3 reads CASSQGAGDPYEQYF. The CDR3 region has the DNA TGCGCCAGCAGCCAAGGGGCGGGAGACCCCTACGAGCAGTACTTC.

In its sample, this clone was seen a few times. CDR3 sequence (DNA): TGCGCCAGCAGCTTGGAGGGGAGGAACACTGAAGCTTTCTTT. Encoded protein: CASSLEGRNTEAFF. V usage is TRBV5-1 and J usage is TRBJ1-1; the D gene is possibly TRBD1 (5 bases). Germline V gives CDR1 SGHRS, CDR2 YFSETQ. The CDR3 extends over 14 amino acids. The V end was cut by 0 bases, the J end by 1 base, with 7 bases between.

This chain's CDR3 is CASRRIGTAGELFF. For the CDR3, the DNA is TGTGCCAGTAGGAGAATAGGGACGGCCGGGGAGCTGTTTTTT. The V and J genes are TRBV19 and TRBJ2-2; D could derive from TRBD1 or TRBD2 (5 bases each). With 6 bases removed from V and 6 bases from J, the gap between germline ends came to 14 bases. Germline-derived CDR1 and CDR2 are LNHDA and SQIVND (reference sequence). The CDR3 has 14 amino acids.

V and J are TRBV12-3 or TRBV12-4 and TRBJ2-7, with a weak D call TRBD2 (5 bases). Trimming shortened V by 8 bases and J by 4 bases, and 15 bases separated the two germline ends. The CDR3 has 13 residues. CDR3: CASGVGLEYEQYF. The CDR3 region has the DNA TGTGCCAGCGGTGTTGGACTGGAATACGAGCAGTACTTC.

J is TRBJ2-5 and V is TRBV27, with 8 bases fitting TRBD1. V was clipped by 5 bases and J by 5 bases; unmatched bases: 4. This CDR3 region has 13 residues. Germline V CDR1 and CDR2: MNHEY, SMNVEV (reference sequence). Here the CDR3 reads CASSPRTGETQYF. CDR3 DNA: TGTGCCAGCAGTCCCAGGACAGGGGAGACCCAGTACTTC.

The V gene is TRBV9, the J gene TRBJ1-3; D remains ambiguous. The CDR3 has 14 residues. Germline CDR1 and CDR2: SGDLS and YYNGEE. Trimming stripped 4 bases from V and 1 base from J, with 9 bases between. This chain's CDR3 is CASSTSSSGNTIYF. The CDR3 DNA reads TGTGCCAGCAGCACTTCTAGTTCTGGAAACACCATATATTTT.

This clone came up once. The chain has TRBV6-8 and TRBJ1-1; D remains unclear. Germline V gene lookup returns CDR1 MNHGY and CDR2 SAAAGT. V was pared by 3 bases and J by 1 base, with 9 bases between. The CDR3 has 14 residues. The CDR3 DNA is TGTGCCAGCAGTTATAACGGGGAGAACACTGAAGCTTTCTTT. The encoded protein is CASSYNGENTEAFF.

The V and J genes are TRBV4-2 and TRBJ2-3, with D perhaps matching TRBD1 or TRBD2 (6 bases each). Trimming took 4 bases from V and 2 from J, leaving 7 bases between them. The germline V gene encodes CDR1 LGHNA and CDR2 YNFKEQ. CDR3 size: 13 residues. CDR3 bases: TGTGCCAGCAGCCCGGGGGCCACAGATACGCAGTATTTT. This gives the protein CASSPGATDTQYF.

J is TRBJ2-7 and V is TRBV9, with 8 positions matching TRBD1. The CDR3 consists of 14 residues. Trimming took 4 bases from V and 3 from J; bases not matched to a gene: 6. CDR1 and CDR2 (germline): SGDLS, YYNGEE. The CDR3 spells CASSPRDRSYEQYF. The CDR3 DNA follows: TGTGCCAGCAGCCCCCGGGACAGGAGCTACGAGCAGTACTTC. The full variable domain, in which reference TRBV9 and TRBJ2-7 provide the parts outside the CDR3, is DSGVTQTPKHLITATGQRVTLRCSPRSGDLSVYWYQQSLDQGLQFLIQYYNGEERAKGNILERFSAQQFPDLHSELNLSSLELGDSALYFCASSPRDRSYEQYFGPGTRLTVT.

The J gene is TRBJ1-5, the V gene TRBV5-5; D may be TRBD1 (6 bases). Germline V lookup: CDR1 SGHKS, CDR2 YYEKEE (reference sequence). This CDR3 region has 15 residues. Trimming removed 2 bases at V and 1 base at J, with 10 bases between. CDR3 sequence: CASSLIQGSNQPQHF. The CDR3 nucleotides are TGTGCCAGCAGCTTAATACAGGGAAGCAATCAGCCCCAGCATTTT.

V gene TRBV7-9 combines with J gene TRBJ2-3; D unclear. Germline loops: CDR1 SEHNR, CDR2 FQNEAQ (reference sequence). With 3 bases removed from V and 2 bases from J, the gap between germline ends came to 12 bases. The CDR3 extends over 15 amino acids. CDR3 bases: TGTGCCAGCAGCTTGAGGCGTAGCTCCACAGATACGCAGTATTTT. This sequence encodes CASSLRRSSTDTQYF.

The chain carries TRBV19 and TRBJ2-7; D may correspond to TRBD1 or TRBD2 (5 bases each). Germline CDR1 reads LNHDA; CDR2 reads SQIVND (reference sequence). V was pared by 6 bases and J by 2 bases, with 14 bases between. CDR3 size: 14 residues. CDR3 bases: TGTGCCAGTAGCCTATCGACGGGGCCCTACGAGCAGTACTTC. Its protein is CASSLSTGPYEQYF.

This clone showed up just once. The chain links TRBV28 to TRBJ2-1, with 12 positions matching TRBD1. V shed 6 bases and J 9 bases; nucleotides not matched to a gene: 9. CDR1 MDHEN and CDR2 SYDVKM come from the germline V gene. The CDR3 contains 15 residues. The CDR3 sequence is CASSPPGQGAVEQFF. CDR3 in DNA: TGTGCCAGCAGCCCGCCGGGACAGGGGGCGGTTGAGCAGTTCTTC. The entire variable domain, with the rest obtained from reference TRBV28 and TRBJ2-1, is as follows: DVKVTQSSRYLVKRTGEKVFLECVQDMDHENMFWYRQDPGLGLRLIYFSYDVKMKEKGDIPEGYSVSREKKERFSLILESASTNQTSMYLCASSPPGQGAVEQFFGPGTRLTVL.

The chain joins TRBV3-1 (or the pseudogene TRBV3-2) to TRBJ2-3; D gene unclear. The V gene lost 3 bases and the J gene lost 8 bases, with 6 bases spanning the gap. The germline gives CDR1 LGHDT, CDR2 YNNKEL (reference sequence). The CDR3 contains 11 residues. CDR3 protein: CASSQVGTQYF. DNA of the CDR3: TGTGCCAGCAGCCAGGTTGGTACGCAGTATTTT.

J is TRBJ2-7 and V is TRBV27, with D perhaps TRBD2 (5 bases). The CDR3 spans 12 residues. The V gene's germline CDR1 is MNHEY and CDR2 SMNVEV (reference sequence). V was clipped by 5 bases and J by 5 bases, with 10 bases between them. The CDR3 here is CASSRGTNEQYF. The CDR3 DNA sequence: TGTGCCAGCAGTCGGGGAACCAACGAGCAGTACTTC.